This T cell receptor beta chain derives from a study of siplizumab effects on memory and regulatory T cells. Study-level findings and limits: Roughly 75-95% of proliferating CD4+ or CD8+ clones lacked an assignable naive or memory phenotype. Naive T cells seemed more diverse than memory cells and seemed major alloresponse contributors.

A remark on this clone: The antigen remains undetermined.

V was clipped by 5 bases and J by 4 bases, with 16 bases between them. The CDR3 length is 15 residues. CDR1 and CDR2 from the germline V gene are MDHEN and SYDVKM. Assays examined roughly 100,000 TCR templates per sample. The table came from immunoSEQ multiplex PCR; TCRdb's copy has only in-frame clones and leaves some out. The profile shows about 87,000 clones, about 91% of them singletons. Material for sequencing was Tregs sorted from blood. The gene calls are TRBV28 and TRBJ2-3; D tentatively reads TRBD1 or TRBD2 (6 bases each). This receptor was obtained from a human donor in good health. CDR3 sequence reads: CASSRGGRVADTQYF. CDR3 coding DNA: TGTGCCAGCAGTCGAGGGGGGCGGGTAGCAGATACGCAGTATTTT.